Listed below are T cell receptor beta chains from one sample, sequenced in a study of response to subunit inactivated influenza vaccine. TCRdb redid the calling of the RT-PCR reads with MiXCR, one entry per CDR3 protein. The sample shows about 160,000 distinct CDR3 sequences, roughly 10% of them seen only once. The sample here was CD8+ T cells sorted from PBMCs, taken 23 to 25 months after vaccination. Receptors were obtained from a man between 50 and 75 years old who received an inactivated influenza vaccine. Each CDR3 is given with its conserved first and last residue. D genes are given only for firm matches. A row's size may be missing; if present it is once, few, many or a size class.

cdr3_aa: CASSSDRDALYEQYF; cdr3_nt: TGTGCCAGCAGCTCCGACAGGGATGCCCTCTACGAGCAGTACTTC; v_call: TRBV5-5; clone_size: NA; d_call: TRBD1; j_call: TRBJ2-7
cdr3_aa: CASVQGLLMNTEAFF; cdr3_nt: TGTGCCAGCGTGCAGGGACTACTAATGAACACTGAAGCTTTCTTT; v_call: TRBV2; clone_size: many; d_call: NA; j_call: TRBJ1-1
cdr3_aa: CASSTDLGTEAF; cdr3_nt: TGTGCCAGCAGTACGGATCTCGGCACTGAAGCTTTT; v_call: TRBV6-2/TRBV6-3; clone_size: NA; d_call: NA; j_call: TRBJ1-1
cdr3_aa: CASSPHGGIQETQYF; cdr3_nt: TGTGCCAGCAGTCCTCATGGGGGGATACAAGAGACCCAGTACTTC; v_call: TRBV12-3/TRBV12-4; clone_size: many; d_call: NA; j_call: TRBJ2-5
cdr3_aa: CASSLFSLAEGVDTQYF; cdr3_nt: TGTGCCAGCAGTTTATTCTCACTAGCCGAGGGGGTAGATACGCAGTATTTT; v_call: TRBV12-3/TRBV12-4; clone_size: NA; d_call: NA; j_call: TRBJ2-3
cdr3_aa: CASSFIRGDTRELFF; cdr3_nt: TGTGCCAGCAGTTTCATCCGGGGTGACACCAGGGAGCTGTTTTTT; v_call: TRBV27; clone_size: NA; d_call: NA; j_call: TRBJ2-2
cdr3_aa: CSARDPGGLYEQYF; cdr3_nt: TGCAGTGCTAGAGATCCGGGGGGCCTCTACGAGCAGTACTTC; v_call: TRBV20-1; clone_size: NA; d_call: NA; j_call: TRBJ2-7
cdr3_aa: CASSVGLAGYEQYF; cdr3_nt: TGTGCCAGCAGCGTAGGACTAGCGGGGTACGAGCAGTACTTC; v_call: TRBV9; clone_size: NA; d_call: TRBD2; j_call: TRBJ2-7
cdr3_aa: CASSLSQGDEQFF; cdr3_nt: TGTGCCAGCAGTTTATCCCAGGGCGATGAGCAGTTCTTC; v_call: TRBV27; clone_size: few; d_call: NA; j_call: TRBJ2-1
cdr3_aa: CASGLVYRGSSYGYTF; cdr3_nt: TGTGCTAGTGGTTTGGTGTACAGGGGGAGTAGCTATGGCTACACCTTC; v_call: TRBV12-5; clone_size: few; d_call: TRBD1; j_call: TRBJ1-2
cdr3_aa: CASSQDPQFSGYYEQYF; cdr3_nt: TGTGCCAGCAGCCAAGATCCCCAATTTAGCGGGTACTACGAGCAGTACTTC; v_call: TRBV3-1; clone_size: few; d_call: TRBD2; j_call: TRBJ2-7
cdr3_aa: CSAERGNYNEQFF; cdr3_nt: TGCAGTGCCGAGCGGGGAAACTACAATGAGCAGTTCTTC; v_call: TRBV20-1; clone_size: NA; d_call: TRBD2; j_call: TRBJ2-1
cdr3_aa: CASGTHMNTEAFF; cdr3_nt: TGTGCCAGTGGGACACACATGAACACTGAAGCTTTCTTT; v_call: TRBV4-2; clone_size: few; d_call: NA; j_call: TRBJ1-1
cdr3_aa: CASSLGTGTSFGNEQFF; cdr3_nt: TGTGCCAGCAGCTTAGGTACCGGGACTAGCTTTGGCAATGAGCAGTTCTTC; v_call: TRBV11-2; clone_size: few; d_call: TRBD2; j_call: TRBJ2-1
cdr3_aa: CASSFIIADTQYF; cdr3_nt: TGTGCTAGCAGCTTTATCATCGCAGATACGCAGTATTTT; v_call: TRBV7-7; clone_size: few; d_call: NA; j_call: TRBJ2-3
cdr3_aa: CASSSSYRGGLNTEAFF; cdr3_nt: TGTGCCAGCAGCTCGAGTTACAGGGGGGGACTGAACACTGAAGCTTTCTTT; v_call: TRBV5-6; clone_size: NA; d_call: TRBD1; j_call: TRBJ1-1
cdr3_aa: CASSKAPRSGGLGNEQFF; cdr3_nt: TGTGCCAGCAGCAAAGCCCCTCGTAGCGGGGGGCTAGGGAATGAGCAGTTCTTC; v_call: TRBV21-1; clone_size: medium-sized; d_call: NA; j_call: TRBJ2-1
cdr3_aa: CGSLAVGNTGELFF; cdr3_nt: TGTGGCAGTCTAGCGGTAGGAAACACCGGGGAGCTGTTTTTT; v_call: TRBV27; clone_size: NA; d_call: TRBD2; j_call: TRBJ2-2
cdr3_aa: CSARLLADQETQYF; cdr3_nt: TGCAGTGCTAGACTACTAGCGGACCAAGAGACCCAGTACTTC; v_call: TRBV20-1; clone_size: few; d_call: TRBD2; j_call: TRBJ2-5
cdr3_aa: CATSDLRGNYNEQFF; cdr3_nt: TGTGCCACCAGTGATTTGCGGGGTAACTACAATGAGCAGTTCTTC; v_call: TRBV24-1; clone_size: NA; d_call: NA; j_call: TRBJ2-1
cdr3_aa: CASSSSTAASGSSLNEQFF; cdr3_nt: TGTGCCAGCAGTTCCTCTACGGCGGCTAGCGGGAGCTCTCTCAATGAGCAGTTCTTC; v_call: TRBV12-3/TRBV12-4; clone_size: few; d_call: TRBD2; j_call: TRBJ2-1
cdr3_aa: CASSMGQGTGELFF; cdr3_nt: TGTGCCAGCAGCATGGGGCAGGGCACCGGGGAGCTGTTTTTT; v_call: TRBV7-9; clone_size: few; d_call: NA; j_call: TRBJ2-2
cdr3_aa: CASSRTGGETYEQYF; cdr3_nt: TGTGCCAGCTCACGAACAGGGGGCGAGACCTACGAGCAGTACTTC; v_call: TRBV18; clone_size: NA; d_call: TRBD1; j_call: TRBJ2-7
cdr3_aa: CASSSAMQGSNQPQHF; cdr3_nt: TGTGCCAGCAGCTCCGCTATGCAGGGCTCCAATCAGCCCCAGCATTTT; v_call: TRBV6-1; clone_size: few; d_call: NA; j_call: TRBJ1-5
cdr3_aa: CASGGTVLSFSYTF; cdr3_nt: TGTGCCAGCGGGGGGACAGTCCTATCCTTTAGCTACACCTTC; v_call: TRBV12-3/TRBV12-4; clone_size: many; d_call: TRBD1; j_call: TRBJ1-2
cdr3_aa: CASRSRTGPSYNEQFF; cdr3_nt: TGTGCCAGCAGGTCAAGGACAGGCCCGTCGTACAATGAGCAGTTCTTC; v_call: TRBV7-8; clone_size: NA; d_call: TRBD1; j_call: TRBJ2-1
cdr3_aa: CASSLARNTEAFF; cdr3_nt: TGTGCCAGCAGCTTAGCGCGGAACACTGAAGCTTTCTTT; v_call: TRBV7-8; clone_size: few; d_call: NA; j_call: TRBJ1-1
cdr3_aa: CASSSTVTTYNEQFF; cdr3_nt: TGTGCCAGCAGCTCCACGGTGACTACCTACAATGAGCAGTTCTTC; v_call: TRBV7-9; clone_size: NA; d_call: NA; j_call: TRBJ2-1
cdr3_aa: CASTAGPGEGADTQYF; cdr3_nt: TGTGCCAGCACTGCAGGTCCAGGCGAGGGTGCAGATACGCAGTATTTT; v_call: TRBV28; clone_size: NA; d_call: NA; j_call: TRBJ2-3
cdr3_aa: CASSPTLRAYEQYF; cdr3_nt: TGTGCCAGCAGCCCCACGCTTCGAGCCTACGAGCAGTACTTC; v_call: TRBV27; clone_size: NA; d_call: NA; j_call: TRBJ2-7